This T cell receptor (beta chain) was sequenced in a study of blood T cell repertoires in COVID-19. Germline V CDR1 and CDR2: KGHDR, SFDVKD. The V and J ends lost 1 base and 6 bases respectively, with 11 bases between them. The CDR3 sequence is 14 residues long. Assay: immunoSEQ multiplex PCR; the TCRdb copy retains only in-frame clones and omits some. The sample shows under 300,000 clones, roughly 80% of them seen only once. The rearrangement links TRBV24-1 to TRBJ1-2, with D possibly matching TRBD1 (6 bases). The source material was peripheral blood. The TCR originated in a human donor with COVID-19, enrolled during active disease. The donor label of this sample is uncertain. CDR3: CATSDFSGVDGYTF. The DNA for the CDR3 is TGTGCCACCAGTGATTTCTCAGGGGTCGATGGCTACACCTTC.